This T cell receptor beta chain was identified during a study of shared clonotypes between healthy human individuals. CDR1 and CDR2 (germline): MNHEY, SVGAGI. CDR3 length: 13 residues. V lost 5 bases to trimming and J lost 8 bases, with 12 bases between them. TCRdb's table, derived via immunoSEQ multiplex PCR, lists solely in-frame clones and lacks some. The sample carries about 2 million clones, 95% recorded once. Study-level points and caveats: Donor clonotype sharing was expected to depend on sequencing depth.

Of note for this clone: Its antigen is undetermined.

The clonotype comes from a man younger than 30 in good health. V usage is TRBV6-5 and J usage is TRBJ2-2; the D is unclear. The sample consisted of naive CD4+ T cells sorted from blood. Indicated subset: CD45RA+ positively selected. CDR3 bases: TGTGCCAGCAGTGAAGAACTAACTGGGGAGCTGTTTTTT. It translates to CASSEELTGELFF.